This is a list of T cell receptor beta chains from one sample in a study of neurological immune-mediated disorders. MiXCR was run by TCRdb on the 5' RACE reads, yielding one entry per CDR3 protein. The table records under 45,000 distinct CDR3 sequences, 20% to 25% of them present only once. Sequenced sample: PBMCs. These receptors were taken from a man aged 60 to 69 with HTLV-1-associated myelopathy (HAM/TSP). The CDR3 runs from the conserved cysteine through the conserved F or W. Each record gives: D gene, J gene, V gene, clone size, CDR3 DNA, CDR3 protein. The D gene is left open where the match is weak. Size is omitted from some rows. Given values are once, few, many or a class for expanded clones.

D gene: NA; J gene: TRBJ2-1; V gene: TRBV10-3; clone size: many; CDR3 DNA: TGTGCCATCAGTGAGGGGGTTCCCTACAATGAGCAGTTCTTC; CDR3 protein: CAISEGVPYNEQFF
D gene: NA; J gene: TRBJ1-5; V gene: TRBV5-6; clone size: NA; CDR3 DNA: TGTGCCAGCAGCTTGGCAGGGTCCAATCAGCCCCAGCATTTT; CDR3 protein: CASSLAGSNQPQHF
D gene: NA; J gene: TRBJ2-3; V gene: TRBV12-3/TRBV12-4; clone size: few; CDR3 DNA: TGTGCCAGCGATAACAGCAACGCAGATACGCAGTATTTT; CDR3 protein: CASDNSNADTQYF
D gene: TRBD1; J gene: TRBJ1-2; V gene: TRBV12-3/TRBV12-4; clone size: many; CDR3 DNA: TGTGCCAGCAGAGGGGACAGCTACTATGGCTACACCTTC; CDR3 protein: CASRGDSYYGYTF
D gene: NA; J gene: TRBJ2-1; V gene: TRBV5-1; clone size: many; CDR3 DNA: TGCGCCAGCAGCTTGGACGTGGGTAACAATGAGCAGTTCTTC; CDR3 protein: CASSLDVGNNEQFF
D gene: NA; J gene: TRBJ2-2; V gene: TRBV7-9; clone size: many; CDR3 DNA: TGTGCCAGCAGTCTGCAGGGGAGGAACACCGGGGAGCTGTTTTTT; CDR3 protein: CASSLQGRNTGELFF
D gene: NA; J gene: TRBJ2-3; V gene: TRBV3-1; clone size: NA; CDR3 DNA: TGTGCCAGCAGCCCCCGGGGCAGGGAAAGCACAGATACGCAGTATTTT; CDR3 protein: CASSPRGRESTDTQYF
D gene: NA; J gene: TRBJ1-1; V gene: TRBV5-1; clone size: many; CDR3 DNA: TGCGCCAGCAGCATGACAGTAAACACTGAAGCTTTCTTT; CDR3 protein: CASSMTVNTEAFF
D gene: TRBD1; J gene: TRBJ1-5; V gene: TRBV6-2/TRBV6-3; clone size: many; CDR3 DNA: TGTGCCAGCAGTTACGGACAGGGGCCGCGGCCCCAGCATTTT; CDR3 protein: CASSYGQGPRPQHF
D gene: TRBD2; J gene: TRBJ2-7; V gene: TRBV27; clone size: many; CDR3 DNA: TGTGCCAGCAGTTTGATAAGTGGCGGGAGCGAGCAGTACTTC; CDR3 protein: CASSLISGGSEQYF
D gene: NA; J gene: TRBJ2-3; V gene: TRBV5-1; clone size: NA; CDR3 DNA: TGTGCCAGCAGCCCCCCAAACGGGTGCACAGATACGCAGTATTTT; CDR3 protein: CASSPPNGCTDTQYF
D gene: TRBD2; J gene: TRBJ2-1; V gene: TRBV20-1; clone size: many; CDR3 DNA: TGCAGTGCGGGGCGGGGGGAAGGTGAGCAGTTCTTC; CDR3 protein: CSAGRGEGEQFF
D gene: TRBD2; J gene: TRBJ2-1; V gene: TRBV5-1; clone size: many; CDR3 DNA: TGCGCCAGCACCGAATCTGGCGGGGGGGGGAATGAGCAGTTCTTC; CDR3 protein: CASTESGGGGNEQFF
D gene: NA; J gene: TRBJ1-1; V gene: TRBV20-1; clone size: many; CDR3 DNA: TGCAGTGCTAGCCCACAGGGAGCCACTGAAGCTTTCTTT; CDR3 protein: CSASPQGATEAFF
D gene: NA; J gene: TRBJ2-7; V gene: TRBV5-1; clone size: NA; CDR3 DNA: TGCGCCAGCAGCCACCGGGACTTCCTCTTCGAGCAGTACTTC; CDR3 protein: CASSHRDFLFEQYF
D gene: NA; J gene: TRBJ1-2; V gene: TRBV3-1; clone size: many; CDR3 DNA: TGTGCCAGCAGCCAATACCGGGAGAGGGATGGCTACACCTTC; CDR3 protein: CASSQYRERDGYTF
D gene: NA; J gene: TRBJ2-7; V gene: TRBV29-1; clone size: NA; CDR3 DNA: TGCAGCGTTGGTAGGGAGCTTAGGGGAGAGCAGTACTTC; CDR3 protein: CSVGRELRGEQYF
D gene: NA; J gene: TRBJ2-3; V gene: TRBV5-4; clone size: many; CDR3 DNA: TGTGCCATGACCGCTAGGGTAAAAAGCACAGATACGCAGTATTTT; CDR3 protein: CAMTARVKSTDTQYF
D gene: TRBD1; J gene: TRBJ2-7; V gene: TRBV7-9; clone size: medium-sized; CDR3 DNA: TGTGCCAGCATCAAAGACAGGGCCAACGAGCAGTACTTC; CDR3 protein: CASIKDRANEQYF
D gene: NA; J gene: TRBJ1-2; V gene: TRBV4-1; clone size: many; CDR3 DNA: TGCGCCAGCAGCCAAGATTCAACAGGCGGGAACTATGGCTACACCTTC; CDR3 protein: CASSQDSTGGNYGYTF
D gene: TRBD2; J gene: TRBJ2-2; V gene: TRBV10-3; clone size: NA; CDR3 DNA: TGTGCCATCAGTGCGACTAGCGGGGTGGACACCGGGGAGCTGTTTTTT; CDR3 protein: CAISATSGVDTGELFF
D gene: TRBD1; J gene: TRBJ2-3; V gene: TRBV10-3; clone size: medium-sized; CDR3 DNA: TGTGCCATCAGTGAGTCTCCCGGGACAGGGGTAACAGATACGCAGTATTTT; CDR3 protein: CAISESPGTGVTDTQYF
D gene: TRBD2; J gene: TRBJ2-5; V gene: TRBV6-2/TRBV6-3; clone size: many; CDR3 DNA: TGTGCCAGCAGACGCTTTAGCGGGCCTCAAGAGACCCAGTACTTC; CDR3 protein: CASRRFSGPQETQYF
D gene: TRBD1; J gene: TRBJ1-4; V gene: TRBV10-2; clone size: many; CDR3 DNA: TGCGCCAGCAGTGAAGGACAGGGCGGAGAAAAACTGTTTTTT; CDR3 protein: CASSEGQGGEKLFF
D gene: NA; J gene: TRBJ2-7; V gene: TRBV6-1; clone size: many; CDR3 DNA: TGTGCCAGCACCCCCCGGGTGGGCTTCTCGAAAACCTACGAGCAGTACTTC; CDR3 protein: CASTPRVGFSKTYEQYF
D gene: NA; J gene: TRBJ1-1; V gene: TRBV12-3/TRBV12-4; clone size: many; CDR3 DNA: TGTGCCAGCAGTCCCGGGGCAGCCATGAACACTGAAGCTTTCTTT; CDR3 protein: CASSPGAAMNTEAFF
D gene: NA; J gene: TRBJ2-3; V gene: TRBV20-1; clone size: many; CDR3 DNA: TGCAGTGCTACAGGGAAGGGTGGCACAGATACGCAGTATTTT; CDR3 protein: CSATGKGGTDTQYF
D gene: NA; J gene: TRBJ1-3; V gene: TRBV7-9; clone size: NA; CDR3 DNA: TGTGCCAGCAGCTTAGTGGACAGATCTGGAAACACCATATATTTT; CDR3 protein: CASSLVDRSGNTIYF
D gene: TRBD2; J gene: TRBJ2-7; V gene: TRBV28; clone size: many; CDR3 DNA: TGTGCCAGCAGTCCTTCTGGCGGGGGAGCCTACGAGCAGTACTTC; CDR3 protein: CASSPSGGGAYEQYF
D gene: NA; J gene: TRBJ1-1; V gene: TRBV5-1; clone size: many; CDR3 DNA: TGCGCCAGCACCATTCAGCCGAACACTGAAGCTTTCTTT; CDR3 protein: CASTIQPNTEAFF
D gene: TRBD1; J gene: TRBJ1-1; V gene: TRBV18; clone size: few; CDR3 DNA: TGTGCCAGCTCACCCAATACAGGGGCGCTCATGAACACTGAAGCTTTCTTT; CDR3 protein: CASSPNTGALMNTEAFF
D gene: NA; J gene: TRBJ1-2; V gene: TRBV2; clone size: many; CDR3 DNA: TGTGCCAGCAGTGAAACGCTCTATGGCTACACCTTC; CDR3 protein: CASSETLYGYTF
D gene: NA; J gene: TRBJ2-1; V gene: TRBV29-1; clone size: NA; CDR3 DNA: TGCAGTAGGCAGGGGACTCACAATGAGCCGTTCTTC; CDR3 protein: CSRQGTHNEPFF
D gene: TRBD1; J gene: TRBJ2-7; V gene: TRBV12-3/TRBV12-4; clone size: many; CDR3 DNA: TGTGCCAGCAGTTTATCGTCGACAGGGCCCTACGAGCAGTACTTC; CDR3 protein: CASSLSSTGPYEQYF
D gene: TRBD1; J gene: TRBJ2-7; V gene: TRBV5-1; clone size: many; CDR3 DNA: TGCGCCAGCAGCTTATCGGGTGAGGGGGCCGAGCAGTACTTC; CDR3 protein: CASSLSGEGAEQYF
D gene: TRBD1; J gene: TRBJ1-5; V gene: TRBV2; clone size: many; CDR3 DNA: TGTGCCAGCAGAGCAGACAGGGGGCAAAACAATCAGCCCCAGCATTTT; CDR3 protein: CASRADRGQNNQPQHF
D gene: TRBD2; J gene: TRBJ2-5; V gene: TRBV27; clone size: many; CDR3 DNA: TGTGCCAGCAGTTCCCTGTCATCGGGGGGGCGAAGAGAGACCCAGTACTTC; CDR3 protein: CASSSLSSGGRRETQYF
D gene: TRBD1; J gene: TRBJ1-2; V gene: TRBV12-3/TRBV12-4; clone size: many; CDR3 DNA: TGTGCCAGCAGTTTAGCCGTGGGGACAGGGGATGGCTACACCTTC; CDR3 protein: CASSLAVGTGDGYTF
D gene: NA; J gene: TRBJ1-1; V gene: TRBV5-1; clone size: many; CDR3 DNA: TGCGCCAGCAGCTTGTCAACTATATGGTTAAACACTGAAGCTTTCTTT; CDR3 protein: CASSLSTIWLNTEAFF
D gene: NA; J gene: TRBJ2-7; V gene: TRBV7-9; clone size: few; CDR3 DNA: TGTGCCAGCAGCTTAGGGCTAGGCTACAGCTCCTACGAGCAGTACTTC; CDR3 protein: CASSLGLGYSSYEQYF
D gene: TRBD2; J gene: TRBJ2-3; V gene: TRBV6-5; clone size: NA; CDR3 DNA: TGTGCCCCGGGGGGGGCAGATACGCAGTATTTT; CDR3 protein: CAPGGADTQYF
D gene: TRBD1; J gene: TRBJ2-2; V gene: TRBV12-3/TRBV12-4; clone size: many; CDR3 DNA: TGTGCCAGCAGTCTCCTATGGGGACAGGATGCGAACACCGGGGAGCTGTTTTTT; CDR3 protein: CASSLLWGQDANTGELFF
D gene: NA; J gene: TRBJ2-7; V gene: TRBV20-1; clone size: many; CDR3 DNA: TGCAGTGCCGCTCCGGGACGGGGCCACGAGCAGTACTTC; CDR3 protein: CSAAPGRGHEQYF
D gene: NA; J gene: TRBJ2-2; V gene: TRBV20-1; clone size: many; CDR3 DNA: TGCAGTGCTAGGGGGGTCCGGGAAGGTAACCGGGAGCTGTTTTTT; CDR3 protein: CSARGVREGNRELFF
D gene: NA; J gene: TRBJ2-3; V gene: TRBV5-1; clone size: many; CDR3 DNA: TGCGCCAGCAGCTTGGATAGCGGAGCCCAAGGAGATACGCAGTATTTT; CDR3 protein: CASSLDSGAQGDTQYF
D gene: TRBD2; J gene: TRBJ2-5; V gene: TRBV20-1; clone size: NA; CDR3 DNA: TGCAGTGCTAGAGGGGCGGGAGGGATACAGACCCAGTACTTC; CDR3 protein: CSARGAGGIQTQYF
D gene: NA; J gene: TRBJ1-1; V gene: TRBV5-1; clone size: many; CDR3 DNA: TGCGCCAGCAGATTACAGGGCCCGAACACTGAAGCTTTCTTT; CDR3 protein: CASRLQGPNTEAFF
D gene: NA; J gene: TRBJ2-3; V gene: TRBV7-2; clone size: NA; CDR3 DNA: TGTGCCAGCAGCCCCATTTCGTACATAGCGCCCACGGGCACAGATACGCAGTATTTT; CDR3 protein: CASSPISYIAPTGTDTQYF
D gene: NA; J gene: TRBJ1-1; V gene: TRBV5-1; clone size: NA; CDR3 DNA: TGCGCCAGCAGCTTGGGTGGGAGCACTGAAGCTTTCTTT; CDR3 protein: CASSLGGSTEAFF
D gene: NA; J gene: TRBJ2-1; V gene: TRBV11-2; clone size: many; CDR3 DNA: TGTGCCAGCAGCTACCCGACCTCTCCCAATGAGCAGTTCTTC; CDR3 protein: CASSYPTSPNEQFF
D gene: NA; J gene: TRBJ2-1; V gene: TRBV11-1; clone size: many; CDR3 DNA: TGTGCCAGCAGCTCCGCACGGACTAACAGTTACAATGAGCAGTTCTTC; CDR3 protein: CASSSARTNSYNEQFF
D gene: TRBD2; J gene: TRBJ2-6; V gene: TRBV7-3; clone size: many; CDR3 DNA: TGTGCCAGCAGCGCCCGGGGGGGTGGGGCCAACGTCCTGACTTTC; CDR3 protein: CASSARGGGANVLTF
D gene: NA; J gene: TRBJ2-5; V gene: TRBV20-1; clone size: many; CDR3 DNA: TGCAGTGCTAGAGATTTAGGGCAGCTCCAAGAGACCCAGTACTTC; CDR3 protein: CSARDLGQLQETQYF
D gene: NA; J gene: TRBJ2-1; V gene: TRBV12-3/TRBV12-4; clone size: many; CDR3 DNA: TGTGCCAGCAGTTTGGGGTGGAGCTCCTACAATGAGCAGTTCTTC; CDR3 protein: CASSLGWSSYNEQFF
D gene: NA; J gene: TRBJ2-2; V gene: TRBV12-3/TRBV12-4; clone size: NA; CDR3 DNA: TGTGCCAGCAGTGGGGGAGCAGGGTCAAACACCGGGGAGCTGTTTTTT; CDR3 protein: CASSGGAGSNTGELFF